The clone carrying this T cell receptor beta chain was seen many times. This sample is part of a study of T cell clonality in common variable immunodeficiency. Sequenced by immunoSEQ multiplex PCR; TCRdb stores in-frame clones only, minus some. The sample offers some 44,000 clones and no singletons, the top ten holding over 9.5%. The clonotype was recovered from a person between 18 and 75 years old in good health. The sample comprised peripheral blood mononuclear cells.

The CDR3 sequence: CASSDTDRESYEQYF. CDR3 bases read: TGTGCCAGCAGTGATACGGACAGGGAAAGCTACGAG. The V gene is TRBV2, the J gene TRBJ2-7; 8 bases are shared with TRBD1. Read data end 3 residues before the CDR3 end; the end is taken from the germline J gene. J lost 3 bases, V lost 3 bases, and 7 bases had no gene match. This CDR3 has 15 residues. CDR1 and CDR2 (germline): SNHLY, FYNNEI.